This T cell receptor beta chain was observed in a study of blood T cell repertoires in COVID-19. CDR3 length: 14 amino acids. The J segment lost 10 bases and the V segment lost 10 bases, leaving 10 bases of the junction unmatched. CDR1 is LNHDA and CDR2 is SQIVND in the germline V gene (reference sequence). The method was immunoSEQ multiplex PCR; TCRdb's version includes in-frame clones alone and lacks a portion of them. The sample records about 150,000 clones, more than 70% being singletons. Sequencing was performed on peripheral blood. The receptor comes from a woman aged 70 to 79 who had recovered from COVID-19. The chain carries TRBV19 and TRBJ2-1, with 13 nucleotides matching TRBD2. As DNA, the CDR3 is TGTGCCACCGGGACTAGCGGGATTTCGGTCGAGCAGTTCTTC. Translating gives CATGTSGISVEQFF.